This T cell receptor (beta chain) stems from a study of shared clonotypes between healthy human individuals. Study-wide points: Rarefaction gave evidence that sorted-subset sequencing remained incomplete despite large depth. Tissues were not sampled, only blood, and their repertoires likely differ.

Genomic DNA belonging to each subset was distributed in equal measure over several immunoSEQ plates. The protocol was immunoSEQ multiplex PCR, while the TCRdb copy is restricted to in-frame clones and leaves out a portion. The table lists about 2 million clones, less than 95% of them singletons. Positive CCR7 selection of CD45RO-negative cells yielded the naive CD8 cells, and terminally differentiated effector memory CD45RA+ cells were excluded. A single count supports this clone. The antigen remains undetermined. Trimming removed 2 bases from V and 0 bases from J, with 8 bases in between. Germline V gene sequence: CDR1 SEHNR, CDR2 FQNEAQ (reference sequence). The CDR3 spans 15 residues.

Sequencing used naive CD8+ T cells sorted from blood. This clonotype originated in a young man in good health. The chain employs TRBV7-9 and TRBJ2-1, with D tentatively TRBD2 (5 bases). The CDR3 DNA is TGTGCCAGCAGCTTACACGGGATCTCCTACAATGAGCAGTTCTTC. It specifies CASSLHGISYNEQFF.